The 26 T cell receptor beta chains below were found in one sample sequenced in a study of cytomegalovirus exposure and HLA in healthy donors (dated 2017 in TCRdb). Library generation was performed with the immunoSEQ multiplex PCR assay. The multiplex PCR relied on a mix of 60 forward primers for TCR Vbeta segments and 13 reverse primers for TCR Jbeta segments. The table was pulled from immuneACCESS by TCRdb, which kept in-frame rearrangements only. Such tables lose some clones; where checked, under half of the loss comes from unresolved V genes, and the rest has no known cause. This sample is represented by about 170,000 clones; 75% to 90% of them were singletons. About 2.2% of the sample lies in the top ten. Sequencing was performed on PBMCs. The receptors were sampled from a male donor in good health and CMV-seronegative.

CDR3 sequence: CASSLDYTGELFF. DNA of the CDR3: TGTGCCAGCAGCCTCGACTACACCGGGGAGCTGTTTTTT. V is TRBV5-8 and J is TRBJ2-2, with D hard to call. Germline V CDR1 and CDR2: SGHTS, YDEGEE. V gave up 4 bases and J gave up 3 bases, with 7 bases separating them. This CDR3 is 13 amino acids long. Drawing the rest from reference TRBV5-8 and TRBJ2-2, the complete variable domain is EAGVTQSPTHLIKTRGQQATLRCSPISGHTSVYWYQQALGLGLQFLLWYDEGEERNRGNFPPRFSGRQFPNYSSELNVNALELEDSALYLCASSLDYTGELFFGEGSRLTVL.

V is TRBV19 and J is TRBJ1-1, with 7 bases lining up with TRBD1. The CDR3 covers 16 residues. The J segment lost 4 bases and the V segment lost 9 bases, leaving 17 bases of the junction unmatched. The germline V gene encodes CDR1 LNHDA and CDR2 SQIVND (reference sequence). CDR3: CASRGRLGGLSTEAFF. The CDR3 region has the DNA TGTGCCAGCAGAGGTCGTTTAGGGGGCCTGAGCACTGAAGCTTTCTTT.

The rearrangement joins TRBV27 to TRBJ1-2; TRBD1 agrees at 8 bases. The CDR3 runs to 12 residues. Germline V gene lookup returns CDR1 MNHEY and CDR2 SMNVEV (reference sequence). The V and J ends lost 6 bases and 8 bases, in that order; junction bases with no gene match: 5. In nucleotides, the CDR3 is TGTGCCAGCAGAAAAGGACAGGGCGGCTACACCTTC. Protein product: CASRKGQGGYTF.

CDR3 loop: CASSGRLAGGTDTQYF. DNA for the CDR3: TGTGCCAGCAGCGGCCGACTAGCGGGGGGGACAGATACGCAGTATTTT. The chain recombines TRBV7-2 with TRBJ2-3; 14 bases are a match to TRBD2. The germline CDR1 and CDR2 sequences are SGHTA and FQGNSA. After removal of 5 bases from V and 3 bases from J, the junction contained 4 bases not matched to a gene. The CDR3 is 16 amino acids.

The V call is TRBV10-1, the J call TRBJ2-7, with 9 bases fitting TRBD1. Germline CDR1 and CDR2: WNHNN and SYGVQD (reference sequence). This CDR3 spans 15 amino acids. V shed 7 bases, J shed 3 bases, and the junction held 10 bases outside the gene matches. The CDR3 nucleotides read TGCGCCAGCAAAACGGACAGGGGTAATGGCTACGAGCAGTACTTC. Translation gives CASKTDRGNGYEQYF.

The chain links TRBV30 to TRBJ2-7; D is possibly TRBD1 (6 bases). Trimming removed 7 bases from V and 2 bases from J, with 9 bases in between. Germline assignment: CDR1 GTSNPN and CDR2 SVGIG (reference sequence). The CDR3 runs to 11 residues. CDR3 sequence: CASTGTYEQYF. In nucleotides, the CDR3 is TGTGCCTCGACAGGAACCTACGAGCAGTACTTC.

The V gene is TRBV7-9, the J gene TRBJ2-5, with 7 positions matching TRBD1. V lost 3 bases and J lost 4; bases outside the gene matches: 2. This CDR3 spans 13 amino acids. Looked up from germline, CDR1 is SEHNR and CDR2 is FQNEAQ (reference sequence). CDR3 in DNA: TGTGCCAGCAGCTTTTCAGGGGGAGAGACCCAGTACTTC. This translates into CASSFSGGETQYF. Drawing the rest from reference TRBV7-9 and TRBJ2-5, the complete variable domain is DTGVSQNPRHKITKRGQNVTFRCDPISEHNRLYWYRQTLGQGPEFLTYFQNEAQLEKSRLLSDRFSAERPKGSFSTLEIQRTEQGDSAMYLCASSFSGGETQYFGPGTRLLVL.

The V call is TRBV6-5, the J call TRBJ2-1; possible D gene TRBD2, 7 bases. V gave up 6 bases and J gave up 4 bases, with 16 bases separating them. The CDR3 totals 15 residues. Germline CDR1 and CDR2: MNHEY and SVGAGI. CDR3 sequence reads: CASSQGGAGYNEQFF. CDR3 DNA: TGTGCCAGCAGCCAAGGGGGGGCTGGGTACAATGAGCAGTTCTTC.

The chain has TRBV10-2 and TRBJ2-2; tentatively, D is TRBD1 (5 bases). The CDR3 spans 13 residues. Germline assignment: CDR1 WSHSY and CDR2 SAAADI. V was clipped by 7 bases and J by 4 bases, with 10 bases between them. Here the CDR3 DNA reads TGCGCCAGCAAGGGGCAAAGCACCGGGGAGCTGTTTTTT. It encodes CASKGQSTGELFF.

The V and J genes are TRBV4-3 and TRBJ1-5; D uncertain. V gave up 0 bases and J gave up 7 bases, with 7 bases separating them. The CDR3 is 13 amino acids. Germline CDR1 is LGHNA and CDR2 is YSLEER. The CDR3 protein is CASSQDLGQPQHF. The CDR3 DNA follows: TGCGCCAGCAGCCAAGATCTAGGACAGCCCCAGCATTTT.

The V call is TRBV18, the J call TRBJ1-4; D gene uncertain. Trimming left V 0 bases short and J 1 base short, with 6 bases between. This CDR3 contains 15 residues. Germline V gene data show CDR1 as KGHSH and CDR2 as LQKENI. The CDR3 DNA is TGTGCCAGCTCACCACCCACAGAAACTAATGAAAAACTGTTTTTT. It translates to CASSPPTETNEKLFF.

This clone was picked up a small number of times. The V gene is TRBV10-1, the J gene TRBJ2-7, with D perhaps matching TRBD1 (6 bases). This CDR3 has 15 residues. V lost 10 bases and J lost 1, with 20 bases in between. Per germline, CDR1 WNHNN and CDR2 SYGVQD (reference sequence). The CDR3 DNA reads TGCGCCAACCGCTTGAGGACAGATTTGTCCTACGAGCAGTACTTC. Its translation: CANRLRTDLSYEQYF.

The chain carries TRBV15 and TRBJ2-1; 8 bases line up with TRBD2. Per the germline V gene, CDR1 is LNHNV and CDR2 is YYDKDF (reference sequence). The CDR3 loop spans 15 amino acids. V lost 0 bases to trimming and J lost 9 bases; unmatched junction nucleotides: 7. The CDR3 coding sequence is TGTGCCACCAGCAGAGATCCCGGGGGGGGCCGTGAGCAGTTCTTC. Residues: CATSRDPGGGREQFF.

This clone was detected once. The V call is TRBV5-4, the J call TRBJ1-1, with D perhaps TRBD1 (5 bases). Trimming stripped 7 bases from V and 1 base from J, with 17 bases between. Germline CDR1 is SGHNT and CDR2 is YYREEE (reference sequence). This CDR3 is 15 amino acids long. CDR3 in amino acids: CASHQRGSQNTEAFF. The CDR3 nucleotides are TGTGCCAGCCACCAGCGGGGCAGCCAGAACACTGAAGCTTTCTTT.

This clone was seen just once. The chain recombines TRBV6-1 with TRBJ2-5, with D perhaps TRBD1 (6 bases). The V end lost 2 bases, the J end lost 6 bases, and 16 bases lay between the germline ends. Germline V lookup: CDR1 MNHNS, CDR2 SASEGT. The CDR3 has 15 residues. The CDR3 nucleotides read TGTGCCAGCAGTGAAAGAACAGGGTTTTCTAAGACCCAGTACTTC. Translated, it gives CASSERTGFSKTQYF.

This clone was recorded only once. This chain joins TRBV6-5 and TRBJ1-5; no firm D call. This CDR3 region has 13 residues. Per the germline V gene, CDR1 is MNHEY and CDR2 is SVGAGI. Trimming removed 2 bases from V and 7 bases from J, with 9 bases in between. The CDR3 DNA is TGTGCCAGCAGTTACCCCCCCAGGCAGCCCCAGCATTTT. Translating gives CASSYPPRQPQHF.

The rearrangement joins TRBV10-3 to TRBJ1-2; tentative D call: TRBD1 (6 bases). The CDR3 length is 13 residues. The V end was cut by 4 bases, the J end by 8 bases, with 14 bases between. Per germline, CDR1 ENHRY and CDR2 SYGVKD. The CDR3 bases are TGTGCCATCAGTGGTGGGGGGGGCGACGGCTACACCTTC. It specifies CAISGGGGDGYTF.

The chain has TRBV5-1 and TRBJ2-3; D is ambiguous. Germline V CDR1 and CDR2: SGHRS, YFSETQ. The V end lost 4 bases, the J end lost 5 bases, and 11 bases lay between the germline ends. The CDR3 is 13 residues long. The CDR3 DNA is TGCGCCAGCAGCCAACCCCCCGGAGATACGCAGTATTTT. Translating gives CASSQPPGDTQYF.

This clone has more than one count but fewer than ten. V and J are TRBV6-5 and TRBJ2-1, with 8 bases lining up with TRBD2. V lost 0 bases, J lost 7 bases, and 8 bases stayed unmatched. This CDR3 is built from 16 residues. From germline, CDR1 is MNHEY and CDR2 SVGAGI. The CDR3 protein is CASSYSYGGANNEQFF. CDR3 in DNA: TGTGCCAGCAGTTACTCCTACGGGGGGGCCAATAATGAGCAGTTCTTC.

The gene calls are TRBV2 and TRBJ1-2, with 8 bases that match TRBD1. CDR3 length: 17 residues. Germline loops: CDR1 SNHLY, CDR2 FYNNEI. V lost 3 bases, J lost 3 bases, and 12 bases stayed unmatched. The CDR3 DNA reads TGTGCCAGCAGTGAGGCGGCCCCTAGGACAGGGCACTATGGCTACACCTTC. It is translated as CASSEAAPRTGHYGYTF.

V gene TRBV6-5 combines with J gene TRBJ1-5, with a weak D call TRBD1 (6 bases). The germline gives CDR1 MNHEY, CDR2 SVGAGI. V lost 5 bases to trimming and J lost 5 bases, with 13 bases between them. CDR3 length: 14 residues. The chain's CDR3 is CASSPGVRDQPQHF. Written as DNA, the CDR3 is TGTGCCAGCAGTCCAGGGGTAAGGGATCAGCCCCAGCATTTT.

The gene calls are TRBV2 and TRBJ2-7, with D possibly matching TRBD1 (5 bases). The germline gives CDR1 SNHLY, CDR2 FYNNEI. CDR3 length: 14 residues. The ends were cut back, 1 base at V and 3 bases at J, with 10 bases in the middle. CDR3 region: CASSEGGAFYEQYF. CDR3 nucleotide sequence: TGTGCCAGCAGTGAAGGGGGCGCTTTCTACGAGCAGTACTTC.

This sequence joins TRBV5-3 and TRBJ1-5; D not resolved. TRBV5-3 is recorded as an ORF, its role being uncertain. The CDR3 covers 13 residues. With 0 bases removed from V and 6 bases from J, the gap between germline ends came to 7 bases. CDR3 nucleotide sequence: TGTGCCAGAAGCTTGGCGAGGAGTCAGCCCCAGCATTTT. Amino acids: CARSLARSQPQHF.

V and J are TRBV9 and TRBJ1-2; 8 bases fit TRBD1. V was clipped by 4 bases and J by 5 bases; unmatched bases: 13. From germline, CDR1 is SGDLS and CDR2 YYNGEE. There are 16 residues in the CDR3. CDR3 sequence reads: CASSRSQGAPRYGYTF. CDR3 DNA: TGTGCCAGCAGCCGATCTCAGGGGGCGCCTCGTTATGGCTACACCTTC.

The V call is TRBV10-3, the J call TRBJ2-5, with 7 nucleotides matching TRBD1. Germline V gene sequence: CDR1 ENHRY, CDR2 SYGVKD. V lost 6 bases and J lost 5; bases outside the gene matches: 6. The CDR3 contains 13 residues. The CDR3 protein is CAIRMTGTETQYF. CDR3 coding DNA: TGTGCCATCAGGATGACAGGGACGGAGACCCAGTACTTC.

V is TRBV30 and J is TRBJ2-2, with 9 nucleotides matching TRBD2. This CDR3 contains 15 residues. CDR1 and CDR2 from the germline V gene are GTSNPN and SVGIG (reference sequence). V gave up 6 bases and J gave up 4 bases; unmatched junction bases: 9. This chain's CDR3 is CACSKRGAGTGELFF. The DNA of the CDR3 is TGTGCCTGCTCCAAGCGGGGGGCCGGCACCGGGGAGCTGTTTTTT.